The text below deals with one T cell receptor beta chain. Its specificity is not known. The sample comes from a study of cytomegalovirus exposure and HLA in healthy donors. Findings of the study overall: A later analysis found that most CMV-associated TCR beta chains appeared HLA-restricted.

The study ran its PCR with 60 Vbeta and 13 Jbeta primers. The protocol was immunoSEQ multiplex PCR, while the TCRdb copy is restricted to in-frame clones and leaves out a portion. This table holds fewer than 90,000 clones, about 80% found once. Sequenced: PBMCs. This receptor was identified in a male donor in good health and CMV-seronegative.

Here the CDR3 reads CASSPATGYSYNEQFF. The CDR3 bases are TGTGCCAGCAGCCCGGCGACAGGGTACTCCTACAATGAGCAGTTCTTC. The rearrangement joins TRBV11-2 to TRBJ2-1; TRBD1 matches 7 bases. The V gene end was trimmed by 5 bases and the J gene end by 0 bases; junction bases not matched to a gene: 7. CDR3 length: 16 amino acids. Germline CDR1 SGHAT, CDR2 FQNNGV.